One and the same sample provided the 3 T cell receptor beta chains below, sequenced in a study of CD8 T cells in Susac syndrome (dated by TCRdb to between 2018 and 2021). The library was made by the immunoSEQ multiplex PCR assay. RNA was extracted with the RNeasy kit and 0.5 to 1 ug was reverse transcribed using random hexamers. TCRdb trimmed the raw reads at Q25, called clones with MiXCR and kept productive beta chains. CDR3 protein duplicates are merged, each entry listing the most common genes and DNA. For this sample the table gives roughly 150,000 distinct CDR3 sequences, of which about 94% were detected only once. The ten top clones hold around 0.21% of the sample. Sequenced: CD8+ T cells from PBMCs. Every receptor here comes from a human donor with multiple sclerosis.

The J gene is TRBJ2-7, the V gene TRBV27; 9 bases match TRBD1. Trimming at V came to 3 bases and at J to 7 bases, leaving 4 bases not matched to a gene. This CDR3 comprises 13 residues. Germline V gene sequence: CDR1 MNHEY, CDR2 SMNVEV (reference sequence). The CDR3: CASSLTGQGEQYF. The CDR3 region has the DNA TGTGCCAGCAGTTTGACGGGACAGGGTGAGCAGTACTTC.

The chain couples TRBV20-1 to TRBJ2-2; D remains unclear. CDR3 size: 15 residues. Trimming removed 5 bases from V and 0 bases from J, with 13 bases in between. The V gene's germline CDR1 is DFQATT and CDR2 SNEGSKA (reference sequence). This CDR3 reads CSASPTGANTGELFF. In nucleotides, the CDR3 is TGCAGTGCTTCTCCGACGGGTGCGAACACCGGGGAGCTGTTTTTT.

V and J are TRBV7-9 and TRBJ1-2; unclear D gene. The CDR3 length is 13 residues. Deletions cut 8 bases from V and 5 bases from J, with 15 bases between. Germline-derived CDR1 and CDR2 are SEHNR and FQNEAQ (reference sequence). The CDR3 DNA follows: TGTGCCAGCCTAGGTGGCGGGCAGTATGGCTACACCTTC. Protein sequence: CASLGGGQYGYTF.